The 24 T cell receptor beta chains presented below share a single source sample, sequenced in a study of cytomegalovirus exposure and HLA in healthy donors (TCRdb year 2017). To prepare the library, the immunoSEQ multiplex PCR assay was applied. For the multiplex PCR, a mixture combining 60 forward primers for TCR Vbeta segments and 13 reverse primers for TCR Jbeta segments was used. TCRdb holds this immuneACCESS table with in-frame rearrangements only. Some clones are missing; in checked studies, unresolved V genes explain under half, and the rest has no known cause. Counted in this sample were 250,000 or so clones; about nine tenths of them appeared once. The top ten clones comprise about 1.7% of the sample. What was sequenced was PBMCs. Source of these receptors: a girl aged 2 to 9 in good health and CMV-seronegative.

This chain joins TRBV5-1 and TRBJ2-3; 7 bases line up with TRBD2. The CDR3 is 16 residues long. Germline V gene lookup returns CDR1 SGHRS and CDR2 YFSETQ. V dropped 0 bases and J dropped 4; count of bases not matched to a gene: 8. The CDR3 DNA follows: TGCGCCAGCAGCTTGGGGGCGGGAGAAGTGGCAGATACGCAGTATTTT. It is translated as CASSLGAGEVADTQYF.

The chain links TRBV5-6 to TRBJ2-2; TRBD2 agrees at 8 bases. Germline CDR1 is SGHDT and CDR2 is YYEEEE. V lost 4 bases and J lost 1; bases outside the gene matches: 6. CDR3 length equals 16 residues. CDR3 in DNA: TGTGCCAGCAGCCTCCCGGGACTAGTGAACACCGGGGAGCTGTTTTTT. It yields the protein CASSLPGLVNTGELFF.

Regarding this clone: One end of the junction is discordant with germline, which a read error may explain. J is TRBJ1-6 and V is TRBV30; D is ambiguous. Germline V gene lookup returns CDR1 GTSNPN and CDR2 SVGIG (reference sequence). This CDR3 comprises 12 residues. The CDR3 is CARSQTNSPLHF. The CDR3 bases are TGTGCCCGGAGCCAAACAAATTCACCCCTCCACTTT.

The chain couples TRBV9 to TRBJ1-1; a weak D match, TRBD1 (5 bases). The germline V gene has CDR1 SGDLS and CDR2 YYNGEE. The germline V and J ends were trimmed by 2 bases and 10 bases, with 27 bases remaining between them. The CDR3 consists of 17 residues. CDR3 nucleotide sequence: TGTGCCAGCAGCGTCCTTACCGGTCCGGGCCAGGCCCAGGGAGCTTTCTTT. It specifies CASSVLTGPGQAQGAFF. The whole variable domain, filled in from reference TRBV9 and TRBJ1-1, reads DSGVTQTPKHLITATGQRVTLRCSPRSGDLSVYWYQQSLDQGLQFLIQYYNGEERAKGNILERFSAQQFPDLHSELNLSSLELGDSALYFCASSVLTGPGQAQGAFFGQGTRLTVV.

This sequence joins TRBV6-4 and TRBJ2-2; 8 positions agree with TRBD1. Looked up from germline, CDR1 is MRHNA and CDR2 is SNTAGT. V was clipped by 3 bases and J by 4 bases; unmatched bases: 7. This CDR3 comprises 16 residues. The CDR3 spells CASSDSPGQATGELFF. The CDR3 DNA reads as TGTGCCAGCAGTGATTCCCCGGGACAGGCCACCGGGGAGCTGTTTTTT.

The chain recombines TRBV7-9 with TRBJ1-2, with D possibly matching TRBD1 (5 bases). Deletions cut 4 bases from V and 8 bases from J, with 14 bases between. The CDR3 consists of 13 residues. Germline loops: CDR1 SEHNR, CDR2 FQNEAQ (reference sequence). The CDR3 bases are TGTGCCAGCAGCTCGGGACTTCACCCCGGCTACACCTTC. It yields the protein CASSSGLHPGYTF.

The J gene is TRBJ2-7, the V gene TRBV5-6; 7 bases align to TRBD1. J lost 3 bases, V lost 4 bases, and 7 bases had no gene match. This CDR3 region has 14 residues. Germline V gives CDR1 SGHDT, CDR2 YYEEEE. The CDR3 loop is CASSDGQAIYEQYF. CDR3 DNA: TGTGCCAGCAGCGATGGACAGGCGATCTACGAGCAGTACTTC.

J is TRBJ2-3 and V is TRBV7-2, with no clear D. CDR1 SGHTA and CDR2 FQGNSA come from the germline V gene. The CDR3 runs to 12 residues. The V and J ends lost 1 base and 14 bases respectively, with 13 bases between them. DNA for the CDR3: TGTGCCAGCAGCTTAGAACTCCCACTTAGGTATTTT. Translating it yields CASSLELPLRYF.

V is TRBV2 and J is TRBJ1-1, with 8 positions matching TRBD1. The CDR3 has 12 amino acids. The V segment lost 5 bases and the J segment 6 bases; nucleotides outside the gene matches: 2. The germline gives CDR1 SNHLY, CDR2 FYNNEI. In DNA, the CDR3 is TGTGCCAGCAGTACACAGGGGGCTGAAGCTTTCTTT. It translates to CASSTQGAEAFF.

The table lists this clone with a count of one. The chain carries TRBV7-9 and TRBJ1-6, with TRBD1 matching over 9 bases. The CDR3 is made up of 14 amino acids. Trimming took 5 bases from V and 13 from J; bases not matched to a gene: 9. Germline CDR1 SEHNR, CDR2 FQNEAQ (reference sequence). The CDR3 region is CASSPGTGSLPLHF. CDR3 DNA: TGTGCCAGCAGCCCCGGGACAGGGTCACTGCCCCTCCACTTT.

The rearrangement uses TRBV27 and TRBJ2-7, with D uncertain. Trimming pared 3 bases from V and 3 bases from J, leaving 9 bases between. CDR3 size: 13 residues. Germline V gives CDR1 MNHEY, CDR2 SMNVEV (reference sequence). The CDR3 protein is CASSFGPIYEQYF. CDR3 coding DNA: TGTGCCAGCAGTTTCGGTCCGATCTACGAGCAGTACTTC.

This clone was seen a single time. The rearrangement links TRBV18 to TRBJ1-1, with D maybe TRBD1 (6 bases). CDR1 and CDR2 (germline): KGHSH, LQKENI. CDR3 length: 15 residues. V shed 3 bases and J shed 7 bases, with 18 bases lying between them. For the CDR3, the DNA is TGTGCCAGCTCACCGGATTTAGGGGGACATGGTGAAGCTTTCTTT. This sequence encodes CASSPDLGGHGEAFF. Full variable domain (outside the CDR3, taken from reference TRBV18 and TRBJ1-1): NAGVMQNPRHLVRRRGQEARLRCSPMKGHSHVYWYRQLPEEGLKFMVYLQKENIIDESGMPKERFSAEFPKEGPSILRIQQVVRGDSAAYFCASSPDLGGHGEAFFGQGTRLTVV.

The rearrangement joins TRBV19 to TRBJ1-5, with 8 bases lining up with TRBD1. V trimming: 6 bases; J trimming: 6 bases; junction bases outside the gene matches: 4. Germline V gene sequence: CDR1 LNHDA, CDR2 SQIVND (reference sequence). This CDR3 is 13 amino acids long. The CDR3 sequence is CASSEDRAQPQHF. DNA for the CDR3: TGTGCCAGTAGCGAGGACAGGGCTCAGCCCCAGCATTTT.

The genes are TRBV6-1 and TRBJ2-7, with D possibly TRBD2 on 7 matching bases. Germline V gives CDR1 MNHNS, CDR2 SASEGT. V lost 8 bases and J 1 base, leaving 12 bases between the germline ends. This CDR3 is 13 amino acids long. This chain's CDR3 is CASEGGTSYEQYF. DNA for the CDR3: TGTGCCAGCGAGGGGGGGACATCCTACGAGCAGTACTTC.

This clone was recorded once. V gene TRBV5-1 combines with J gene TRBJ1-4; D ambiguous. The CDR3 consists of 15 residues. CDR1 is SGHRS, CDR2 YFSETQ, per germline. V lost 0 bases to trimming and J lost 8 bases, with 14 bases between them. This CDR3 reads CASSLAGKDPEKLFF. The CDR3 DNA reads as TGCGCCAGCAGCTTGGCCGGGAAAGACCCGGAAAAACTGTTTTTT.

This chain links TRBV9 with TRBJ2-2; D is perhaps TRBD2 (6 bases). Deletions cut 4 bases from V and 4 bases from J, with 11 bases between. The CDR3 covers 14 residues. CDR1 and CDR2 (germline): SGDLS, YYNGEE. The chain's CDR3 is CASSIDSGTGELFF. The CDR3 DNA is TGTGCCAGCAGCATCGATAGCGGCACCGGGGAGCTGTTTTTT. Combining the CDR3 with reference TRBV9 and TRBJ2-2 gives the whole variable domain DSGVTQTPKHLITATGQRVTLRCSPRSGDLSVYWYQQSLDQGLQFLIQYYNGEERAKGNILERFSAQQFPDLHSELNLSSLELGDSALYFCASSIDSGTGELFFGEGSRLTVL.

This CDR3 is CASSFLGKTGNTIYF. In nucleotides, the CDR3 is TGTGCCAGCAGTTTCCTCGGGAAGACTGGAAACACCATATATTTT. This chain uses TRBV6-6 with TRBJ1-3; D unclear. Germline CDR1 is MNHNY and CDR2 is SVGAGI (reference sequence). V was pared by 4 bases and J by 2 bases, with 12 bases between. The CDR3 has 15 residues.

This clone was recorded only once. The V and J genes are TRBV7-8 and TRBJ2-1, with 9 bases lining up with TRBD2. V was pared by 2 bases and J by 3 bases, with 8 bases of the junction left unmatched. Germline V gene lookup returns CDR1 SGHVS and CDR2 FQNEAQ. The CDR3 is 17 amino acids. This CDR3 reads CASSLSVAGERYNEQFF. Here the CDR3 DNA reads TGTGCCAGCAGCTTATCAGTAGCGGGGGAACGCTACAATGAGCAGTTCTTC.

The V gene is TRBV5-6, the J gene TRBJ1-6, with 9 bases aligning to TRBD1. The J segment lost 9 bases and the V segment lost 0 bases, leaving 4 bases of the junction unmatched. Germline V CDR1 and CDR2: SGHDT, YYEEEE. The CDR3 is 15 residues long. The CDR3 protein is CASSLGWTGVSPLHF. CDR3 DNA: TGTGCCAGCAGCTTGGGCTGGACAGGGGTTTCACCCCTCCACTTT.

The rearrangement links TRBV5-6 to TRBJ2-3; TRBD2 matches 8 bases. J gave up 2 bases and V 1 base, and 6 bases lay outside the gene matches. The CDR3 runs to 16 residues. Germline V lookup: CDR1 SGHDT, CDR2 YYEEEE. The CDR3, as DNA: TGTGCCAGCAGCTTGATCGTTAGCGGGAACACAGATACGCAGTATTTT. Translating it yields CASSLIVSGNTDTQYF.

The gene calls are TRBV6-5 and TRBJ2-1, with 7 bases lining up with TRBD2. CDR1 and CDR2 (germline): MNHEY, SVGAGI. V lost 9 bases to trimming and J lost 8 bases; unmatched junction nucleotides: 4. The CDR3 consists of 11 residues. CDR3 sequence reads: CASGTTHEQFF. The CDR3, as DNA: TGTGCCAGTGGGACTACTCATGAGCAGTTCTTC.

The CDR3, as DNA: TGTGCCAGCAGTGATTGGGGCGGTTGGAATTCACCCCTCCACTTT. This translates into CASSDWGGWNSPLHF. V and J are TRBV6-1 and TRBJ1-6; D may be TRBD1 (5 bases). CDR1 and CDR2 from the germline V gene are MNHNS and SASEGT. V lost 3 bases to trimming and J lost 7 bases, with 13 bases between them. This CDR3 is built from 15 residues.

The chain carries TRBV7-9 and TRBJ1-1, with 9 bases fitting TRBD1. J gave up 5 bases and V 1 base, and 2 bases lay outside the gene matches. Germline V CDR1 and CDR2: SEHNR, FQNEAQ (reference sequence). The length of the CDR3 is 14 residues. The CDR3 loop is CASSLVGTGTEAFF. DNA for the CDR3: TGTGCCAGCAGCTTAGTGGGGACAGGGACTGAAGCTTTCTTT.

The V call is TRBV18, the J call TRBJ2-1; 7 bases are shared with TRBD1. V gave up 6 bases and J gave up 4 bases; unmatched junction bases: 6. Per the germline V gene, CDR1 is KGHSH and CDR2 is LQKENI. The CDR3 runs 14 residues. The CDR3 loop is CASSLRDSYNEQFF. In nucleotides, the CDR3 is TGTGCCAGCTCCCTAAGGGACAGTTACAATGAGCAGTTCTTC.